The clone carrying this T cell receptor beta chain appeared a few times. The data derive from a study of cytomegalovirus exposure and HLA in healthy donors. In the PCR, 60 Vbeta and 13 Jbeta primers were used. Sequencing was performed with immunoSEQ multiplex PCR; in TCRdb, only in-frame clones are kept and a portion is missing. This sample has over 200,000 clones; approximately 68% occur once, and the top ten carry roughly 2%. V lost 3 bases to trimming and J lost 9 bases, with 9 bases between them. CDR3 length: 12 amino acids. Per germline, CDR1 SGHAT and CDR2 FQDESV (reference sequence). This chain uses TRBV11-1 with TRBJ2-1; no reliable D call. The clonotype originates from a woman between 25 and 40 years old in good health and CMV-seronegative. The sequenced sample consisted of PBMCs. The CDR3 protein is CASSFVSREQFF. For the CDR3, the DNA is TGTGCCAGCAGCTTCGTCTCCCGTGAGCAGTTCTTC.